The source of this TCR beta chain is a study of blood T cells in healthy people across ages. In the study overall: When template switching was applied, about one barcoded beta molecule was captured per two T cells.

As concerns this clonotype: Its antigen is not identified. One junction end disagrees with the germline gene, perhaps due to a read error.

The CDR3 is 13 residues long. The study drew donors from healthy Caucasian individuals in Russia aged roughly 6 to 90. Primers used in a second PCR of roughly 6 to 11 cycles were a sample-barcoded 5' primer and a J-beta primer mix. TCRdb passed the 5' RACE reads through MiXCR, listing each CDR3 protein once. Among roughly 1.6 million distinct CDR3 sequences listed, roughly a third were seen once. Whole-study results and caveats: Diversity was higher, and naive CD4+ cells more numerous, in long-lived donors than in aged donors. Across the age range, TCR beta diversity per million T cells fell in a roughly linear way.

The chain carries TRBV12-3 or TRBV12-4 and TRBJ1-2; perhaps TRBD1 as D (5 bases). The sequence derives from a woman in her thirties in good health. Specimen: blood. The CDR3 DNA reads as TGTGCCAGCAGTTTAATCGGGGGACGTGGCTGCACCTTC. This gives the protein CASSLIGGRGCTF.